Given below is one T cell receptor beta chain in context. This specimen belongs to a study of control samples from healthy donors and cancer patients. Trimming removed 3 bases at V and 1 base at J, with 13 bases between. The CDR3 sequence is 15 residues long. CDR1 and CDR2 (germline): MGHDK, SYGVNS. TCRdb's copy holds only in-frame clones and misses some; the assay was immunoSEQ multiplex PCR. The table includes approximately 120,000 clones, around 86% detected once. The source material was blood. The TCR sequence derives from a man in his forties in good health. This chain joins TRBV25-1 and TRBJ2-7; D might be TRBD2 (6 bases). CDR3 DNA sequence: TGTGCCAGCAGTGAGAGGGGCGCGGGATCCTACGAGCAGTACTTC. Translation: CASSERGAGSYEQYF.